This T cell receptor beta chain was recorded in a study of vaccination and CD4 T cells after COVID-19. Study-wide context: In culture, cells were exposed to overlapping spike peptides from SARS-CoV-2, HCoV-NL63, HCoV-OC43 and HCoV-229E. Points from the study as a whole: Convalescent patients had a median 86.3% of post-vaccine SARS-CoV-2-reactive clones that were detected only after vaccination, not before it.

The CDR3 covers 16 residues. Unmatched junction bases numbered 15, after V lost 8 bases and J lost 3 bases. Treatment indicated: roughly 11-day PBMC culture with coronavirus spike peptide pools or control peptides (ViraFEST assay). With respect to this clonotype: What it binds is not known.

Oncomine TCR Beta short-read sequencing was applied to DNA from cultured CD4+ T cells. TCRdb analysed the PCR reads with MiXCR anew, one entry per CDR3 protein. The table includes roughly 20,000 distinct CDR3 sequences, approximately 60% detected once. Material: CD4+ T cells from blood, cultured in vitro. J is TRBJ2-7 and V is TRBV5-3; 9 bases line up with TRBD2. TRBV5-3 is sorted into the ORF group, with uncertain function. The sequence came from a human donor who had recovered from COVID-19. The CDR3 DNA reads TGTGCCAGCAGCCTTCTAGGGGCTAGCGGGGTCTACGAGCAGTACTTC. Amino acids: CASSLLGASGVYEQYF.